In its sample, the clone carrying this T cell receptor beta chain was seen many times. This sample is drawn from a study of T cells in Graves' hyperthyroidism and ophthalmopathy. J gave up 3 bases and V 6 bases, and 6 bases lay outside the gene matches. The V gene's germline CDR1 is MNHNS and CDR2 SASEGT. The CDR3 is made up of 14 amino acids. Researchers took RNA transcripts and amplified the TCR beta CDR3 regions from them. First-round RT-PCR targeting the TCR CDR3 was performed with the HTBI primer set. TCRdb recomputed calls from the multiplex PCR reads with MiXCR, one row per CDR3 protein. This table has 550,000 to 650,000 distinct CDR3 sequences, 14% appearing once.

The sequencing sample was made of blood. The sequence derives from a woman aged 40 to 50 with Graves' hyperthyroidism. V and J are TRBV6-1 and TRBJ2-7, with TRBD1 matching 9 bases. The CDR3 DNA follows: TGTGCCAGCAGCCCGGGACAGGGCAACTACGAGCAGTACTTC. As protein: CASSPGQGNYEQYF.